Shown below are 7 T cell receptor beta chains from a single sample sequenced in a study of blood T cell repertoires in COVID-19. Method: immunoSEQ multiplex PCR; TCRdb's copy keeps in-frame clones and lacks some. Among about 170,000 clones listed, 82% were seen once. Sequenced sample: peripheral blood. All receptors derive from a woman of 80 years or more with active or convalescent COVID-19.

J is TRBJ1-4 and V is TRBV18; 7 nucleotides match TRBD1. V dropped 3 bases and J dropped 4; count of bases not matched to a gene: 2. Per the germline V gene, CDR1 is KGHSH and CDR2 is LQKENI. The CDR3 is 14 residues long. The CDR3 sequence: CASSPQGGNEKLFF. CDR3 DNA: TGTGCCAGCTCACCCCAGGGGGGTAATGAAAAACTGTTTTTT.

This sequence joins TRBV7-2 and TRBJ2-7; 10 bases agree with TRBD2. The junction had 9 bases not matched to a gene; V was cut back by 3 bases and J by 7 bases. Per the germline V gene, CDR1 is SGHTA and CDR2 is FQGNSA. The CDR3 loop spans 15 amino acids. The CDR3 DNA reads TGTGCCAGCAGCTTTGCCCTAGCGGGAGTGGGAGAGCAGTACTTC. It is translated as CASSFALAGVGEQYF.

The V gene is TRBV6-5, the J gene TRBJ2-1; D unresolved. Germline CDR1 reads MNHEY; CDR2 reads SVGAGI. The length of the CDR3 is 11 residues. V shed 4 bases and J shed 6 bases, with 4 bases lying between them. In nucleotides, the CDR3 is TGTGCCAGCAGTTCCCTCAATGAGCAGTTCTTC. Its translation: CASSSLNEQFF.

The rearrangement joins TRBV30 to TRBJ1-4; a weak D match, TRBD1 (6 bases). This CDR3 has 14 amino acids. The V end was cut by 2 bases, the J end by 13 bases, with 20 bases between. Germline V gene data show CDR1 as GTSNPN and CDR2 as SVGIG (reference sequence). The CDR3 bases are TGTGCCTGGAGTTCCTCGGGCAGGGGCAACGCACTGTTTTTT. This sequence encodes CAWSSSGRGNALFF.

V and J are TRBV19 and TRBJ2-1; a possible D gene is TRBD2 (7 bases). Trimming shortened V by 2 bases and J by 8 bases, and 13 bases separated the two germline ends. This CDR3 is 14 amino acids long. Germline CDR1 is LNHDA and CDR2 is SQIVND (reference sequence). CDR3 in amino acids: CASSIKRGGYEQFF. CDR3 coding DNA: TGTGCCAGTAGTATAAAGAGGGGGGGTTATGAGCAGTTCTTC.

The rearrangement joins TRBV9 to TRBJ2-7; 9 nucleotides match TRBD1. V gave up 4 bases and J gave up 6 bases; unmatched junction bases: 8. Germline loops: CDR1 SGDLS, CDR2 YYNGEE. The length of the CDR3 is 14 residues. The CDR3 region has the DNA TGTGCCAGCAGCCCCCGGGACAGGGACCTCGAGCAGTACTTC. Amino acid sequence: CASSPRDRDLEQYF.

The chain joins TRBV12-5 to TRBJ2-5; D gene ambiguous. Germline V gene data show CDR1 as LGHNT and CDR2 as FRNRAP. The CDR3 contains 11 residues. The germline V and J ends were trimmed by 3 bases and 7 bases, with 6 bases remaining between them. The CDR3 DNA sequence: TGTGCTAGTGGTTTTTCAGGGACCCAGTACTTC. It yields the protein CASGFSGTQYF.